A selection of T cell receptor beta chains follows, all from one sample in a study of cytomegalovirus exposure and HLA in healthy donors. Repertoires were generated with immunoSEQ multiplex PCR, while TCRdb's copy carries only in-frame clones and drops some. Its table lists some 180,000 clones. Sequencing was carried out using PBMCs. These receptors were obtained from a man aged 30 to 39 in good health and CMV-seronegative. The conserved cysteine and the conserved F or W are not part of the CDR3 here.

CDR3 protein	V gene	J gene
ASSLDNWYYGYT	TRBV7-9	TRBJ1-2
ASSYPGQGVYQPQH	TRBV6-5	TRBJ1-5
ASSLRGEQGARDEKLF	TRBV7-6	TRBJ1-4
AVSESGGGPLFQY	TRBV10-3	TRBJ2-4
ASRKRGGRKETQY	TRBV5-6	TRBJ2-5
ASRQGVMNTEAF	TRBV2	TRBJ1-1
ASATEYYNEQF	TRBV6-6	TRBJ2-1
ASSTQGYAYNEQF	TRBV5-1	TRBJ2-1
ASSLVLNTEAF	TRBV11-3	TRBJ1-1
ASSPRGTWRQETQY	TRBV9	TRBJ2-5
ASSSAPYRSSYEQY	TRBV11-2	TRBJ2-7
ASSLAGGNEQF	TRBV10-1	TRBJ2-1
ASTDPNRDEQY	TRBV6-5	NA
ASFSGIVGELF	TRBV18	TRBJ2-2
ASSWPSGGFDADTQY	TRBV5-4	TRBJ2-3
ASSTADSHNYGYT	TRBV18	TRBJ1-2
ASSPRWLAGGDTQY	TRBV9	TRBJ2-3
ASSSGDRFVQY	TRBV27	TRBJ2-5
ASIPPSRNEQF	TRBV6-5	TRBJ2-1
ASSPPARTEAF	TRBV18	TRBJ1-1
ASSYSTGSHQPQH	TRBV6-5	TRBJ1-5
ASRAGTGIDTQY	TRBV6-1	TRBJ2-3
ASTSAGGQTDTQY	TRBV5-1	TRBJ2-3
ASRRDGGGNYGYT	TRBV6-5	TRBJ1-2
ASSAQGWNTEAF	TRBV28	TRBJ1-1
ASSQGLAGYEYYEQY	TRBV5-1	TRBJ2-7
ASSVGRFTDTQY	TRBV9	TRBJ2-3
AWSIGDIGGYT	TRBV30	TRBJ1-2
ASSEEAGVIANEKLF	TRBV25-1	TRBJ1-4
ASSPGQGILYEQY	TRBV5-1	TRBJ2-7
ASSREGGTPWSEQY	TRBV9	TRBJ2-7
ASSPGTDSYEQY	TRBV18	TRBJ2-7
ASSTGTVTYEQY	TRBV5-6	NA
AIGIRGESGANVLT	TRBV10-3	TRBJ2-6
ASSLTGYGYT	TRBV5-1	TRBJ1-2
ASSSAGLAGTYEQY	TRBV27	TRBJ2-7
ASSQRLSGRYEQY	TRBV18	TRBJ2-7
ASSPPGTSPNEQF	TRBV7-3	TRBJ2-1
ASIRKGAGYGYT	TRBV28	TRBJ1-2
ASSHPTRPYGYT	TRBV14	TRBJ1-2
ASSQGYSSYGYT	TRBV4-3	TRBJ1-2
ASSLGLGAGVSEKLF	TRBV7-9	TRBJ1-4
ASSYQTGPTKLF	TRBV6-5	TRBJ1-4
ASSLNSGSTDGELF	TRBV5-1	TRBJ2-2
SATGSYEQY	TRBV20-1	TRBJ2-7
ASTGGAGGVRN	TRBV5-6	TRBJ2-7
ASSLDRAVTEAF	TRBV27	TRBJ1-1
ASSPPGQGSYEQF	TRBV5-4	TRBJ2-1
ASSYSADPTYEQY	TRBV6-6	TRBJ2-7
ASSFLRDNSYEQY	TRBV11-3	TRBJ2-7
ASSLRGPYEQY	TRBV28	TRBJ2-7
ASSRQTGGVNEKLF	TRBV5-1	TRBJ1-4
ASRDTGQGTYEQY	TRBV5-6	TRBJ2-7
ASTMGRVVTYEQY	TRBV6-4	TRBJ2-7
ASSFGRGPPGYT	TRBV11-1	TRBJ1-2
AWSPHYEQY	TRBV30	TRBJ2-7
ASSLAGGLADTQY	TRBV7-6	TRBJ2-3
ASSFFLAGGNIQY	TRBV7-9	TRBJ2-4
ASSYSTQGYEQY	TRBV6-5	NA